The T cell receptor beta chain under discussion was sequenced for a study of blood T cell repertoires in COVID-19. The germline CDR1 and CDR2 sequences are LNHDA and SQIVND (reference sequence). V was pared by 0 bases and J by 8 bases, with 3 bases of the junction left unmatched. The CDR3 sequence is 15 residues long. TCRdb keeps only in-frame clones here, not all; method: immunoSEQ multiplex PCR. The sample includes under 250,000 clones, roughly 85% of them seen just once. The sequence came from a woman aged 40 to 50 with active or convalescent COVID-19. This sequence joins TRBV19 and TRBJ1-4; TRBD1 matches 10 bases. The sequencing input was peripheral blood. The CDR3 DNA follows: TGTGCCAGTAGTATAGATCGGGACAGGGGAGAAAAACTGTTTTTT. Protein: CASSIDRDRGEKLFF.